This TCR beta chain was identified during a study of blood T cell repertoires in COVID-19. CDR3 length: 14 amino acids. The V gene end was trimmed by 6 bases and the J gene end by 8 bases; junction bases not matched to a gene: 12. In germline, CDR1 is SGHDN, CDR2 FVKESK. Methods used by the authors: Amplification from reference gene primers served as the basis for estimated nucleated cell counts. Sequenced by immunoSEQ multiplex PCR; TCRdb stores in-frame clones only, minus some. V and J calls and clone size follow that table, whereas D and trimming were derived from the DNA. The table shows about 49,000 clones, with about 85% occurring only once. This clone was picked up one time.

This chain joins TRBV14 and TRBJ1-2; 7 bases map to TRBD1. Sequencing was performed on peripheral blood. This TCR was sampled from a man in his forties or fifties with active COVID-19. CDR3 region: CASSRDSLLGGYTF. CDR3 in DNA: TGTGCCAGCAGTCGGGACAGCCTCTTAGGGGGCTACACCTTC.